The following is a TCR beta chain sequence with its context. Its antigen is as yet unknown. Gene and germline names: mouse. The CDR3 end falls 1 residue outside the read, so it is completed with the germline J gene. This sample was taken from a study of tissue T cells after allogeneic stem cell transplantation. Points from the study as a whole: Motif-based clustering found tissue-specific repertoire signatures shared across patients, though few clones were shared. Alloreactivity or antigen specificity of tissue TCRs was not determined; some clones might be host cells. This small cohort was clinically heterogeneous, and sampling depth was a limitation.

CDR3 length equals 14 residues. The V gene end was trimmed by 3 bases and the J gene end by 4 bases; junction bases not matched to a gene: 2. Germline V gene sequence: CDR1 NNHDY, CDR2 SYVADS. The assay was immunoSEQ multiplex PCR, and TCRdb's table has in-frame clones only and misses some. The sample records about 48,000 clones, approximately 73% being singletons. The chain combines TRBV13-3 with TRBJ2-7; 12 nucleotides line up with TRBD2. The sequencing sample was made of sorted cells pooled from one or two spleens. This clonotype was sampled from a pool of C57BL/6 mice in good health. CDR3 DNA (partial): TGTGCCAGCAGTGGGGACTGGGGGGTTTATGAACAGTAC. Its protein product is CASSGDWGVYEQY. In full, the CDR3 reads CASSGDWGVYEQYF.